A selection of T cell receptor beta chains follows, all from one sample in a study of cytomegalovirus exposure and HLA in healthy donors. Measured with immunoSEQ multiplex PCR; TCRdb has only the in-frame clones, and not every one. The sample includes tens of thousands of clones, 90% of them seen just once. Sequencing was performed on PBMCs. Receptor source: a woman younger than 30 in good health and CMV-seronegative. The CDR3 runs from the conserved cysteine through the conserved F or W. A D gene is named only where the DNA matches it firmly. A clone size is listed for some rows: how often the clone was seen (once, few, many), or a class if it is expanded.

j_gene,abundance,v_gene,d_gene,CDR3aa,CDR3nt
TRBJ2-7,NA,TRBV27,TRBD2,CASSLLAGAYEQYF,TGTGCCAGCAGTTTGTTAGCGGGAGCCTACGAGCAGTACTTC
TRBJ2-7,NA,TRBV5-6,TRBD2,CASRAGGAHEQYF,TGTGCCAGCAGGGCGGGGGGGGCCCACGAGCAGTACTTC
TRBJ2-5,few,TRBV6-4,TRBD2,CASSDQAGQETQYF,TGTGCCAGCAGTGACCAAGCGGGACAAGAGACCCAGTACTTC
TRBJ2-7,NA,TRBV19,TRBD2,CASSIARAGTYEQYF,TGTGCCAGTAGTATAGCTCGAGCGGGGACCTACGAGCAGTACTTC
TRBJ1-6,NA,TRBV9,NA,CASSPHPRGSPLHF,TGTGCCAGCAGCCCCCACCCCCGCGGGTCACCCCTCCACTTT
TRBJ1-2,NA,TRBV30,NA,CAWSVRGMRGGYTF,TGTGCCTGGAGTGTTAGGGGCATGAGAGGCGGCTACACCTTC
TRBJ1-1,NA,TRBV7-9,NA,CASSQGIGGSTEAFF,TGTGCCAGCAGTCAAGGGATCGGGGGTAGCACTGAAGCTTTCTTT
TRBJ2-2,NA,TRBV21-1,NA,CASSRRSSYPGELFF,TGTGCCAGCAGCCGACGGAGTAGTTATCCCGGGGAGCTGTTTTTT
TRBJ2-7,NA,TRBV7-2,TRBD2,CASGTSGRSTYEQYF,TGTGCCAGCGGGACTAGCGGGAGGTCCACCTACGAGCAGTACTTC
TRBJ2-3,NA,TRBV27,NA,CASSFLRDTQYF,TGTGCCAGCAGTTTCCTGCGAGATACGCAGTATTTT
TRBJ2-1,few,TRBV19,TRBD1,CASSRRTGFEQFF,TGTGCCAGTAGTAGAAGGACAGGGTTCGAGCAGTTCTTC
TRBJ2-4,NA,TRBV4-3,TRBD2,CASSQDTASGAKSAKNIQYF,TGCGCCAGCAGCCAAGATACGGCTAGCGGGGCCAAGTCGGCCAAAAACATTCAGTACTTC
TRBJ2-7,NA,TRBV4-1,TRBD2,CASSHVNEGGLVKYF,TGCGCCAGCAGCCATGTCAATGAAGGGGGACTAGTTAAGTACTTC
TRBJ2-3,NA,TRBV7-8,NA,CASSLDRGAGAPDTQYF,TGTGCCAGCAGCTTAGACCGGGGGGCGGGAGCCCCAGATACGCAGTATTTT
TRBJ2-7,NA,TRBV7-2,TRBD1,CASSLFATGGAEQYF,TGTGCCAGCAGCCTATTCGCGACAGGGGGGGCCGAGCAGTACTTC
TRBJ2-3,NA,TRBV7-9,TRBD2,CASSPSGRAITQYF,TGTGCCAGCAGCCCAAGCGGGAGGGCTATTACGCAGTATTTT
TRBJ2-7,NA,TRBV19,TRBD1,CASSIDRDRTYEQYF,TGTGCCAGTAGTATAGATCGGGACAGAACCTACGAGCAGTACTTC
TRBJ1-2,NA,TRBV27,TRBD1,CASVPTGTGGHGYTF,TGTGCCAGCGTCCCTACCGGGACAGGGGGGCATGGCTACACCTTC
TRBJ1-4,few,TRBV2,TRBD1,CASSPNRGLVVEKLFF,TGTGCCAGCAGTCCGAACAGGGGACTGGTAGTTGAAAAACTGTTTTTT
TRBJ2-5,NA,TRBV7-2,TRBD2,CASSQTAGGGGETQYF,TGTGCCAGCAGCCAAACAGCGGGAGGGGGTGGAGAGACCCAGTACTTC
TRBJ2-5,NA,TRBV18,TRBD1,CASSPLVGQSQETQYF,TGTGCCAGCTCACCACTGGTGGGACAGTCCCAAGAGACCCAGTACTTC
TRBJ2-5,NA,TRBV5-1,TRBD2,CASSPGTSGSGETQYF,TGCGCCAGCAGCCCAGGGACTAGCGGGAGTGGTGAGACCCAGTACTTC
TRBJ2-1,NA,TRBV7-3,TRBD1,CASSRGTGFYNEQFF,TGTGCCAGCAGCCGGGGGACAGGGTTTTACAATGAGCAGTTCTTC
TRBJ2-7,once,TRBV5-1,NA,CASSFTESGLYEQYF,TGCGCCAGCAGCTTCACAGAGTCCGGTCTCTACGAGCAGTACTTC
TRBJ1-3,NA,TRBV6-1,NA,CASSVRDSGNTIYF,TGTGCCAGCAGTGTACGGGACTCTGGAAACACCATATATTTT
TRBJ2-1,NA,TRBV30,TRBD2,CAWSGFRGWASGASSYNEQFF,TGTGCCTGGAGTGGATTTCGCGGGTGGGCTAGCGGGGCCAGCTCCTACAATGAGCAGTTCTTC
TRBJ2-1,NA,TRBV30,NA,CAWNHRVGLVNEQFF,TGTGCCTGGAACCACAGGGTTGGTTTGGTAAATGAGCAGTTCTTC
TRBJ2-7,NA,TRBV28,TRBD2,CASSFSEAGVTEQYF,TGTGCCAGCAGTTTCTCCGAAGCGGGAGTTACCGAGCAGTACTTC
TRBJ2-3,NA,TRBV18,NA,CASSPRGDTQYF,TGTGCCAGCTCACCACGGGGCGATACGCAGTATTTT
TRBJ1-1,NA,TRBV6-1,TRBD1,CASIPGQGRSAFF,TGTGCCAGCATCCCGGGACAGGGTAGGTCGGCTTTCTTT
TRBJ2-2,NA,TRBV19,TRBD2,CASSQLPGGGVTGELFF,TGTGCCAGTAGTCAGCTGCCGGGAGGGGGGGTCACCGGGGAGCTGTTTTTT
TRBJ2-1,NA,TRBV9,NA,CASSAAPAGSYNEQFF,TGTGCCAGCAGCGCCGCCCCGGCGGGATCCTACAATGAGCAGTTCTTC
TRBJ1-6,NA,TRBV30,NA,CAWRLGGAYSPLHF,TGTGCCTGGAGGTTGGGGGGGGCTTATTCACCCCTCCACTTT
TRBJ2-3,NA,TRBV6-1,NA,CASCLQGTDTQYF,TGTGCCAGCTGCTTACAGGGAACAGATACGCAGTATTTT
TRBJ2-7,NA,TRBV9,TRBD2,CASSVGGLAIYEQYF,TGTGCCAGCAGCGTAGGAGGACTAGCGATATACGAGCAGTACTTC
TRBJ2-6,NA,TRBV6-6,NA,CASSYSGATGANVLTF,TGTGCCAGCAGTTACTCGGGAGCCACTGGGGCCAACGTCCTGACTTTC
TRBJ2-5,NA,TRBV6-1,NA,CASSDPGLLRETQYF,TGTGCCAGCAGTGATCCGGGACTGCTGCGAGAGACCCAGTACTTC
TRBJ2-5,NA,TRBV7-9,NA,CASSLYSGPGILQETQYF,TGTGCCAGCAGCTTATACAGCGGGCCCGGGATTCTCCAAGAGACCCAGTACTTC
TRBJ2-7,NA,TRBV7-2,TRBD1,CASSSQGASYEQYF,TGTGCCAGCAGCTCACAGGGGGCGTCCTACGAGCAGTACTTC
TRBJ2-1,NA,TRBV10-3,TRBD2,CAISESTLAGSSYNEQFF,TGTGCCATCAGTGAGTCGACGTTAGCGGGAAGCTCCTACAATGAGCAGTTCTTC
TRBJ2-5,once,TRBV10-3,NA,CAISEGTIQETQYF,TGTGCCATCAGTGAGGGGACAATACAAGAGACCCAGTACTTC
TRBJ2-1,once,TRBV9,TRBD2,CASSVGGGSYNEQFF,TGTGCCAGCAGCGTAGGCGGGGGCTCCTACAATGAGCAGTTCTTC
TRBJ2-2,NA,TRBV6-4,NA,CASSDSSRGDTGELFF,TGTGCCAGCAGTGACTCGAGCAGGGGGGACACCGGGGAGCTGTTTTTT
TRBJ1-6,NA,TRBV5-6,NA,CASSPRTGVLQDRLHF,TGTGCCAGCAGCCCAAGAACAGGAGTCCTCCAAGATCGCCTCCACTTT
TRBJ2-5,NA,TRBV10-2,TRBD2,CASSRGTSGRSETQYF,TGCGCCAGCAGCAGAGGGACTAGCGGGAGAAGCGAGACCCAGTACTTC
TRBJ2-1,NA,TRBV7-9,NA,CASSQIAAGGYNEQFF,TGTGCCAGCAGCCAGATCGCAGCGGGCGGATACAATGAGCAGTTCTTC
TRBJ2-3,NA,TRBV7-6,NA,CASSLGPGERVIGTQYF,TGTGCCAGCAGCTTAGGTCCGGGAGAAAGGGTGATAGGTACGCAGTATTTT
TRBJ1-1,NA,TRBV19,NA,CASSIQQGPEAFF,TGTGCCAGTAGTATCCAACAGGGTCCTGAAGCTTTCTTT
TRBJ2-3,NA,TRBV7-9,TRBD2,CASSLSRVTSGRTTDTQYF,TGTGCCAGCAGCCTCAGTAGAGTGACTAGCGGGAGGACCACAGATACGCAGTATTTT
TRBJ2-2,NA,TRBV4-3,NA,CASSQDAANTGELFF,TGCGCCAGCAGCCAAGACGCAGCGAACACCGGGGAGCTGTTTTTT
TRBJ2-5,NA,TRBV4-1,NA,CASSPTGMWEQYF,TGCGCCAGCAGTCCCACAGGGATGTGGGAGCAGTACTTC
TRBJ2-5,NA,TRBV2,TRBD2,CASSDSLAGGGETQYF,TGTGCCAGCAGTGATTCGCTAGCGGGAGGCGGGGAGACCCAGTACTTC
TRBJ2-7,once,TRBV30,TRBD2,CAWSGLAGDEQYF,TGTGCCTGGAGTGGACTAGCGGGAGACGAGCAGTACTTC
TRBJ2-1,NA,TRBV15,NA,CATSRGRAVSYNEQFF,TGTGCCACCAGCAGAGGGAGGGCAGTCTCCTACAATGAGCAGTTCTTC